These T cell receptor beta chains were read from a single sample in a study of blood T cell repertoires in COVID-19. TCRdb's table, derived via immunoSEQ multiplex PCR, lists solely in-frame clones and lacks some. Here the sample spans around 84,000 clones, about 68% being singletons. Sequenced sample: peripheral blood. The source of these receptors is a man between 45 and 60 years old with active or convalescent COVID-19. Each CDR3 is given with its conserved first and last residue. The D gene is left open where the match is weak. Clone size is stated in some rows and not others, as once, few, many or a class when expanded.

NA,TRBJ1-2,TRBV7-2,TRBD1,TGTGCCAGCAGCACCCGGGACAGGGAGGGCTACACCTTC,CASSTRDREGYTF
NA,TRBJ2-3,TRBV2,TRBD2,TGTGCCAGCAACCTACTAGCGGGGCCGGCAGATACGCAGTATTTT,CASNLLAGPADTQYF
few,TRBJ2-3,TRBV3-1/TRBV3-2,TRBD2,TGTGCCAGCAGCCAAGATCCAGCGGGGGGTGTGGATACGCAGTATTTT,CASSQDPAGGVDTQYF
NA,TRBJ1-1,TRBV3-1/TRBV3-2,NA,TGTGCCAGCAGCCAATTTTTGAATTCGAGGAACACTGAAGCTTTCTTT,CASSQFLNSRNTEAFF
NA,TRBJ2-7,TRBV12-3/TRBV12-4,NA,TGTGCCAGCAGTTTTGGAGCGTGGTACGAGCAGTACTTC,CASSFGAWYEQYF
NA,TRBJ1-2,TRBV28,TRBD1,TGTGCCAGCATCGATGGGTACAGGGGGCATGGCTACACCTTC,CASIDGYRGHGYTF
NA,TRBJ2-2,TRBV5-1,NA,TGCGCCAGCAGTGGCATGGTGGTTGCCGGGGAGCTGTTTTTT,CASSGMVVAGELFF
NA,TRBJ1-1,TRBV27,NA,TGTGCCAGCAGTTTACAGGGGATGAACACTGAAGCTTTCTTT,CASSLQGMNTEAFF
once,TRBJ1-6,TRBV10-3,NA,TGTGCCATCACCGGACAGTATAATTCACCCCTCCACTTT,CAITGQYNSPLHF
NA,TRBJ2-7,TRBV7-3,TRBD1,TGTGCCAGCAGCCCGACAGGGCTCACCTACGAGCAGTACTTC,CASSPTGLTYEQYF
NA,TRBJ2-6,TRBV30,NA,TGTGCATACAGGGCCGGGGCCAACGTCCTGACTTTC,CAYRAGANVLTF
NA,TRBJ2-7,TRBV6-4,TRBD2,TGTGCCAGCAGTTCCTGGGGGGGTCTTCGCTACGAGCAGTACTTC,CASSSWGGLRYEQYF
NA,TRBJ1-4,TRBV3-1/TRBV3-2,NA,TGTGCCAGCAGCCAAGGGGCCGGACCGCAGGGTGAAAAACTGTTTTTT,CASSQGAGPQGEKLFF
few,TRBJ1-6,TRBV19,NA,TGTGCCGTCGGTAGCGGGAGCTCCTATAATTCACCCCTCCACTTT,CAVGSGSSYNSPLHF
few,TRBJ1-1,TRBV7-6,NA,TGTGCCAGCAGCTTAGTAGAGAACACTGAAGCTTTCTTT,CASSLVENTEAFF
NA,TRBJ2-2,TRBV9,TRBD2,TGTGCCAGCAGCGTAGAAAGGCGGGGGGGCCTCATATCGAACACCGGGGAGCTGTTTTTT,CASSVERRGGLISNTGELFF
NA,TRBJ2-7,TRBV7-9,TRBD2,TGTGCCAGCAGCCCCAGTAGCGGGGGGTACGAGCAGTACTTC,CASSPSSGGYEQYF
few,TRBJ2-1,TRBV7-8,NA,TGTGCCAGCAGCTCCACCTCTTCCCGAGGGCAGTTCTTC,CASSSTSSRGQFF
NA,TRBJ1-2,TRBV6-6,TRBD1,TGTGCCAGCACTCGGGACAGTAACTATGGCTACACCTTC,CASTRDSNYGYTF
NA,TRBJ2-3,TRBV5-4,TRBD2,TGTGCCAGCAGCCTAGCGGGAAGCACAGATACGCAGTATTTT,CASSLAGSTDTQYF
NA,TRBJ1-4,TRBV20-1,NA,TGCAGTGCTACTGACAGGCGAAGGGAAAAACTGTTTTTT,CSATDRRREKLFF
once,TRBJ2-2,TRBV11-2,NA,TGTGCCAGCAGCTTAGTCGCGCGGGGGAACACCGGGGAGCTGTTTTTT,CASSLVARGNTGELFF
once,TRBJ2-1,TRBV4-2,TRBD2,TGTGCCAGCAGCCTCGGGGGGGCTGAGCAGTTCTTC,CASSLGGAEQFF
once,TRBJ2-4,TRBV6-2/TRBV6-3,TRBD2,TGTGCCAGCAGTTACGAAGCGGGGGGTTTCTATCTCGGGAACATTCAGTACTTC,CASSYEAGGFYLGNIQYF
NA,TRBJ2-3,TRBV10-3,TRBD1,TGTGCCATCAGTCCGGGACAGGGCACAGATACGCAGTATTTT,CAISPGQGTDTQYF
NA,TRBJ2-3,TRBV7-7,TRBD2,TGTGCTAGCAGCCGATCCTTCTCCGGGACTAGCGGCACAGATACGCAGTATTTT,CASSRSFSGTSGTDTQYF
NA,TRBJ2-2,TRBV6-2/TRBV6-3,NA,TGTGCCAGCAGTTATGTAGTCTCCGGGGAGCTGTTTTTT,CASSYVVSGELFF
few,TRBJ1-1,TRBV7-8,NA,TGTGCCAGCAGCGTAACCGGGTCGGGGAACACTGAAGCTTTCTTT,CASSVTGSGNTEAFF
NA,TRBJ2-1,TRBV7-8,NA,TGTGCCAGCAGCTACAGGGTCGGTGAGCAGTTCTTC,CASSYRVGEQFF
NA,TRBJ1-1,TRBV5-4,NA,TGTGCCAGCAGGGCTGACTTTCAGGGGAGCACTGAAGCTTTCTTT,CASRADFQGSTEAFF
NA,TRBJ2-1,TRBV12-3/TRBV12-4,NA,TGTGCCAGCAGTCAGGCGGGTATCAGGGAGCAGTTCTTC,CASSQAGIREQFF
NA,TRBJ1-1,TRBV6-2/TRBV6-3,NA,TGTGCCAGCAGTTACTCGACCAGGGCAGCCACTGAAGCTTTCTTT,CASSYSTRAATEAFF
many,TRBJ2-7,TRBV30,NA,TGTGCCTGGAGTGACTCAGGGGCCTGGAGGTTGGAGCAGTACTTC,CAWSDSGAWRLEQYF
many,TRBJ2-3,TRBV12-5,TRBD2,TGTGCTAGTGGTTTGGTACGAAGCGGGGGGTCGTTGGATACGCAGTATTTT,CASGLVRSGGSLDTQYF
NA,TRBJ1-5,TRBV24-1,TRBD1,TGTGCCTCCCGAGACCCGGGACAGGGACGTCAGGGTGAGAATCAGCCCCAGCATTTT,CASRDPGQGRQGENQPQHF
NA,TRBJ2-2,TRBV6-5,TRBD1,TGTGCCAGCACCCGCACAGGGGCCACCGGGGAGCTGTTTTTT,CASTRTGATGELFF
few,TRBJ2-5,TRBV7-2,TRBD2,TGTGCCAGCAGCTTAAGGCGCGGGGGACCCCAAGGGACCCAGTACTTC,CASSLRRGGPQGTQYF
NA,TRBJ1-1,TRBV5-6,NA,TGTGCCAGCAGCTTGGTTCGGGGAATGAACACTGAAGCTTTCTTT,CASSLVRGMNTEAFF
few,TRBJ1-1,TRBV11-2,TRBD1,TGTGCCAGCAGCGCCCGACAGGGTTTCACTGAAGCTTTCTTT,CASSARQGFTEAFF
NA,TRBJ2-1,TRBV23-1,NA,TGCGCCACCAGGACTATCTCGGTCGAGCAGTTCTTC,CATRTISVEQFF
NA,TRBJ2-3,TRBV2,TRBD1,TGTGCCAGCACCCGACAGGGTGTCGTCGTCACAGATACGCAGTATTTT,CASTRQGVVVTDTQYF
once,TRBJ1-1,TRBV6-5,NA,TGTGCCAGCAGAGCAGGGTCTGAAGCTTTCTTT,CASRAGSEAFF
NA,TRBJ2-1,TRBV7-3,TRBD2,TGTGCCAGCAGCCCAGGGGCTAGCGGGGGGCTCCAGCAGTTCTTC,CASSPGASGGLQQFF
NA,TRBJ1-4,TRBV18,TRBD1,TGTGCCAGCTCCCCGGGACAGGGAGGTGAAAAACTGTTTTTT,CASSPGQGGEKLFF
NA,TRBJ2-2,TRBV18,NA,TGTGCCAGCTCACCTACACAGGGCGGCGGCACCGGGGAGCTGTTTTTT,CASSPTQGGGTGELFF
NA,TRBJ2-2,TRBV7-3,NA,TGTGCCAGCAGCTTAACGAGGCACCAAGGGGCCGGGGAGCTGTTTTTT,CASSLTRHQGAGELFF
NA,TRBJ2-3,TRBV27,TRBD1,TGTGCCAGCAGTTTATCGTGGGACAGGGAAGGCACAGATACGCAGTATTTT,CASSLSWDREGTDTQYF
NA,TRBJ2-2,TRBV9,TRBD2,TGTGCCAGCAGCGCCCTAGCGGGGAGGAACACCGGGGAGCTGTTTTTT,CASSALAGRNTGELFF